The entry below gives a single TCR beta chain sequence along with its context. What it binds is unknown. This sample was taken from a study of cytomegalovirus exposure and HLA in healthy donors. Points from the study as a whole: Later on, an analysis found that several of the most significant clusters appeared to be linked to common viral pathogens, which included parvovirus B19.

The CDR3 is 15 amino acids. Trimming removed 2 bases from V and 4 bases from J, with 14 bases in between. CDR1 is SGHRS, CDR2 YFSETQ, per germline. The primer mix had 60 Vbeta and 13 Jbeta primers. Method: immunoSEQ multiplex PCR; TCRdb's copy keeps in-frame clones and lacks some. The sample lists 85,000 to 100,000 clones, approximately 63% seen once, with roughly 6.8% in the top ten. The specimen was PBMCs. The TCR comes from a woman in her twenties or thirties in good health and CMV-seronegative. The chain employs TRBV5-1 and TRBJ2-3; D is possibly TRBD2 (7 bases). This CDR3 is CASSFLAGASDTQYF. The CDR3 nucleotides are TGCGCCAGCAGCTTTCTTGCGGGGGCATCAGATACGCAGTATTTT.